The T cell receptor (beta chain) described here comes from a study of T cell responses to AZD1222 COVID-19 vaccine. The repertoire was sequenced with immunoSEQ multiplex PCR; TCRdb's copy has only in-frame clones and lacks some. The sample consists of 100,000 to 150,000 clones, 90% of them appearing once. With 0 bases removed from V and 2 bases from J, the gap between germline ends came to 8 bases. Germline values: CDR1 SNHLY, CDR2 FYNNEI. This CDR3 contains 15 residues. Source: peripheral blood, taken on day 0 of MenACWY control vaccination. The V and J genes are TRBV2 and TRBJ1-3, with D maybe TRBD1 (6 bases). The receptor comes from an adult in good health. CDR3 region: CASSEARTAGNTIYF. The CDR3 DNA follows: TGTGCCAGCAGTGAAGCCCGGACAGCTGGAAACACCATATATTTT.